These T cell receptor beta chains were read from a single sample in a study of T-cell memory formation after mild COVID-19. One entry per CDR3 protein, called by TCRdb with MiXCR from the 5' RACE reads. The repertoire holds roughly 140,000 distinct CDR3 sequences, with around 15% as singletons. The sample comprised PBMCs or a T cell subset sorted from them (not recorded which). These receptors all stem from an adult woman who had mild COVID-19 (a few samples of this study predate the infection). Cell type and time point are not known. The CDR3 runs from the conserved cysteine through the conserved F or W. Clone sizes are given selectively: once, few, many, or a class where the clone is expanded.

V gene,clone size,CDR3 protein
TRBV4-1,-,CASFDSYTEAFF
TRBV7-9,few,CANRQGATNTGELFF
TRBV4-2,-,CASSQEGWETQYF
TRBV5-1,-,CASSVDMGQINGYTF
TRBV3-1,-,CASSTTGTGWADTQYF
TRBV6-5,-,CASTFRMAFF
TRBV6-2/TRBV6-3,-,CASSNLQTPEQFF
TRBV7-9,few,CASSLVGGRYEQYF
TRBV24-1,few,CATSGRAYNEQFF
TRBV9,few,CASSPNSDPNTEAFF
TRBV6-5,once,CASSYANHQPQHF
TRBV5-1,-,CASSTVEANYGYTF
TRBV27,-,CASSPTGWNQPQHF
TRBV12-3/TRBV12-4,many,CASNLDSHVGNEQFF
TRBV2,-,CASSEGGLEIETQYF
TRBV11-3,-,CASRAKRVGFYNEQFF
TRBV4-3,many,CASSQDMAPVTQYF
TRBV18,few,CASSPPDQGPSGANVLTF
TRBV12-3/TRBV12-4,-,CASSPGQGTYNEQFF
TRBV9,few,CASGRSRGRTGNTIYF
TRBV24-1,once,CATSDSSDSGGYGYTF
TRBV6-6,few,CASSYAQREGRDEQFF
TRBV4-2,many,CASSQNGGSETQYF
TRBV27,few,CASTPGTTGTEAFF
TRBV9,few,CASTAPGTSEDTQYF
TRBV11-3,-,CASSSLGQGRGTEAFF
TRBV5-6,-,CASSLGQGNTGELFF
TRBV20-1,-,CSATSGRAFYNEQFF
TRBV12-3/TRBV12-4,few,CASTEGDTQYF
TRBV29-1,-,CSVEPGQGKGNEQFF
TRBV4-1,few,CASSLSGSSDEQYF
TRBV3-1,few,CASSQDRGGIAKNIQYF
TRBV10-3,-,CAISEPDGANVLTF
TRBV25-1,-,CASRGLGFWTGVIF
TRBV7-9,few,CASTTLRGPEQFF
TRBV12-3/TRBV12-4,many,CASSLEVTEAFF
TRBV10-3,few,CAIREATEAFF
TRBV12-3/TRBV12-4,-,CASTRGGQPQHF
TRBV4-2,-,CASSSRLGGEQYF
TRBV4-3,-,CASSQEGSFGGAYNEQFF
TRBV20-1,few,CSARERATLDLSDTEAFF
TRBV9,few,CASSVGWELFF
TRBV7-6,many,CASSFSGAETGDEQFF
TRBV12-3/TRBV12-4,few,CASRREDRLSYNSPLHF
TRBV27,many,CASSSQGATYGYTF
TRBV7-8,-,CASSPGIRGPYGYTF
TRBV6-6,-,CASRRDSSPRDEQFF
TRBV30,few,CAWSVRGSWEDTIYF
TRBV27,-,CASSPGTSDEQYF